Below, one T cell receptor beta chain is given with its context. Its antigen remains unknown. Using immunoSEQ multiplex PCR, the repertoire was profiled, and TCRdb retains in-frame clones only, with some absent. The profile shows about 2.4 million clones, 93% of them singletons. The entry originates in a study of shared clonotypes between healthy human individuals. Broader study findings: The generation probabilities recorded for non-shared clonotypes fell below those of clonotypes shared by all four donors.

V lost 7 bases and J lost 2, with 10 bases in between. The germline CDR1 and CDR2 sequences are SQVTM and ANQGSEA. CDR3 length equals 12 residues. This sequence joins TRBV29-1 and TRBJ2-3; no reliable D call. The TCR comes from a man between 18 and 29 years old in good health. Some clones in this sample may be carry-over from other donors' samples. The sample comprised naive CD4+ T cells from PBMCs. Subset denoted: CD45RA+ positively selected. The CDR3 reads CSARTLTDTQYF. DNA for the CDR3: TGCAGCGCCCGGACGCTCACAGATACGCAGTATTTT.